This passage covers 4 T cell receptor beta chains from one sample sequenced in a study of cytomegalovirus exposure and HLA in healthy donors. This PCR relied on a set of 60 Vbeta primers and 13 Jbeta primers. Some clones are missing from TCRdb's copy, which holds only in-frame ones; the method was immunoSEQ multiplex PCR. The top ten clones hold roughly 4% of a sample with around 88,000 clones, around four fifths of them seen once. The sample taken for sequencing was PBMCs. The receptors shown here come from a woman in her thirties or forties in good health and CMV-seropositive.

The V and J genes are TRBV6-5 and TRBJ1-1; D is unclear. Deletions cut 0 bases from V and 0 bases from J, with 8 bases between. The CDR3 spans 15 residues. Germline CDR1 and CDR2: MNHEY and SVGAGI. DNA of the CDR3: TGTGCCAGCAGTTACTCCGGAACAGTGAACACTGAAGCTTTCTTT. It yields the protein CASSYSGTVNTEAFF.

The chain carries TRBV5-1 and TRBJ2-1; a weak D match, TRBD2 (6 bases). Germline V gives CDR1 SGHRS, CDR2 YFSETQ. The V end was cut by 0 bases, the J end by 7 bases, with 11 bases between. The CDR3 totals 14 residues. The CDR3: CASSLESSGNEQFF. DNA for the CDR3: TGCGCCAGCAGCTTGGAGAGTAGCGGAAATGAGCAGTTCTTC.

This chain uses TRBV6-5 with TRBJ2-1, with D unclear. CDR3 length: 12 amino acids. V was pared by 10 bases and J by 9 bases, with 16 bases between. CDR1 MNHEY and CDR2 SVGAGI come from the germline V gene. CDR3 sequence reads: CATYPPGSEQFF. The CDR3 coding sequence is TGTGCCACCTATCCACCGGGTAGTGAGCAGTTCTTC.

The rearrangement joins TRBV11-3 to TRBJ1-1; 8 nucleotides agree with TRBD1. CDR3 length: 16 amino acids. V was pared by 5 bases and J by 7 bases, with 15 bases of the junction left unmatched. Germline CDR1 and CDR2: SGHNT and YENEEA. DNA for the CDR3: TGTGCCAGCAGCCCCCGAGGGGTCCCGGGACAGGATGAAGCTTTCTTT. This encodes CASSPRGVPGQDEAFF.